Presented here are 2 T cell receptor beta chains from one specimen sequenced in a study of blood T cell repertoires in COVID-19 (dated by TCRdb to the early 2020s). Libraries were constructed by the immunoSEQ multiplex PCR assay. TCRdb limited this immuneACCESS table to in-frame rearrangements with V and J called. A share of clones is missing; checked studies link under half to unresolved V genes, and the rest is unexplained. This sample lists around 100,000 clones; just over 85% were detected once. The ten largest clonotypes hold about 3.5% of the sample. The sample taken for sequencing was peripheral blood. These receptor sequences come from a human donor in a cohort sampled during active COVID-19.

This clone has just a few counts. The chain joins TRBV27 to TRBJ1-1, with 11 bases aligning to TRBD1. Losses at the gene ends were 2 bases for V and 4 bases for J; bases not matched to a gene: 9. This CDR3 comprises 17 residues. Germline CDR1 MNHEY, CDR2 SMNVEV (reference sequence). CDR3 protein: CASSLRTGGGQSTEAFF. DNA of the CDR3: TGTGCCAGCAGTTTAAGGACAGGGGGCGGGCAAAGCACTGAAGCTTTCTTT.

This clone was counted between two and nine times. The rearrangement joins TRBV5-4 to TRBJ2-1, with D perhaps matching TRBD2 (5 bases). V gave up 1 base and J gave up 9 bases, with 11 bases separating them. CDR3 length: 13 amino acids. CDR1 SGHNT and CDR2 YYREEE come from the germline V gene (reference sequence). CDR3 DNA: TGTGCCAGCAGCTTGCCGCTAGCAGGTGAGCAGTTCTTC. It encodes CASSLPLAGEQFF. The entire variable domain, with the rest obtained from reference TRBV5-4 and TRBJ2-1, is as follows: ETGVTQSPTHLIKTRGQQVTLRCSSQSGHNTVSWYQQALGQGPQFIFQYYREEENGRGNFPPRFSGLQFPNYSSELNVNALELDDSALYLCASSLPLAGEQFFGPGTRLTVL.